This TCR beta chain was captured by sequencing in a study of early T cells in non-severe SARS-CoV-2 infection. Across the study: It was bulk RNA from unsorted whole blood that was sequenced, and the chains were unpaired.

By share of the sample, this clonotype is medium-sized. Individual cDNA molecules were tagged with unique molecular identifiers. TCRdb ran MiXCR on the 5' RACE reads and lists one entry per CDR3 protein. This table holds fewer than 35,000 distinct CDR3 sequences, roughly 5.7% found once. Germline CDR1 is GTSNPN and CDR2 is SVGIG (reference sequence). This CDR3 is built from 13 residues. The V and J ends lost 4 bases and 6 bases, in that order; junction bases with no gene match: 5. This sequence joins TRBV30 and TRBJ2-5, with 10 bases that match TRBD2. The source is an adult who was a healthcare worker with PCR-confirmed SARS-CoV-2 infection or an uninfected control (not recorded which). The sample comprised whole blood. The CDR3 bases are TGTGCCTGGACTAGCGGGAGCGCTAAGACCCAGTACTTC. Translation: CAWTSGSAKTQYF. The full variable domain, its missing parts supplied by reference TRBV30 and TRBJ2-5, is SQTIHQWPATLVQPVGSPLSLECTVEGTSNPNLYWYRQAAGRGLQLLFYSVGIGQISSEVPQNLSASRPQDRQFILSSKKLLLSDSGFYLCAWTSGSAKTQYFGPGTRLLVL.